Shown below are 10 T cell receptor beta chains from a single sample sequenced in a study of blood T cell repertoires in COVID-19. Assay: immunoSEQ multiplex PCR; the TCRdb copy retains only in-frame clones and omits some. The table lists about 220,000 clones, 82% of them singletons. The sample taken for sequencing was peripheral blood. The receptor source for this set is a woman in her seventies with acute or convalescent COVID-19.

This chain connects TRBV4-2 to TRBJ1-6; a weak D match, TRBD1 (5 bases). Per the germline V gene, CDR1 is LGHNA and CDR2 is YNFKEQ. The CDR3 consists of 16 residues. With 1 base removed from V and 7 bases from J, the gap between germline ends came to 14 bases. CDR3 DNA: TGTGCCAGCAGCCAAGGAAGGGGAAGGGCAAATTCACCCCTCCACTTT. This gives the protein CASSQGRGRANSPLHF.

The V call is TRBV5-1, the J call TRBJ2-5; 7 nucleotides agree with TRBD1. Germline trimming cut 2 bases from V and 6 bases from J; bases unmatched to any gene: 7. Germline V gene data show CDR1 as SGHRS and CDR2 as YFSETQ. The CDR3 covers 14 residues. CDR3 nucleotides: TGCGCCAGCAGCTTCGGACAGGAGGCGAAGACCCAGTACTTC. Amino acid sequence: CASSFGQEAKTQYF.

This clone was seen many times. CDR3 DNA: TGTGCCAGCAGCCCCGCAGGAACGCTGGCAGACTATGGCTACACCTTC. As protein: CASSPAGTLADYGYTF. This chain links TRBV5-4 with TRBJ1-2; no clear D. From germline, CDR1 is SGHNT and CDR2 YYREEE (reference sequence). This CDR3 is built from 16 residues. Trimming stripped 4 bases from V and 3 bases from J, with 19 bases between.

The chain carries TRBV6-2 or TRBV6-3 and TRBJ1-5, with D unresolved. CDR3 length: 14 residues. Germline assignment: CDR1 MNHEY and CDR2 SVGEGT. Trimming stripped 1 base from V and 2 bases from J, with 6 bases between. The CDR3 protein is CASSYFGGNQPQHF. CDR3 in DNA: TGTGCCAGCAGTTACTTCGGGGGCAATCAGCCCCAGCATTTT.

The genes are TRBV30 and TRBJ1-1; possibly TRBD1 for D (5 bases). The CDR3 consists of 12 residues. Germline CDR1 is GTSNPN and CDR2 is SVGIG (reference sequence). V was shortened by 6 bases and J by 6 bases, with 14 bases between the two germline ends. The CDR3 DNA reads as TGTGCCTGTGGTCGGGCAGGGCCTGAAGCTTTCTTT. The encoded protein is CACGRAGPEAFF.

The chain uses TRBV5-6 and TRBJ1-5; a weak D match, TRBD1 (5 bases). V lost 0 bases and J lost 0, with 7 bases in between. The CDR3 is made up of 15 amino acids. The germline V gene has CDR1 SGHDT and CDR2 YYEEEE. The CDR3 is CASSLGQYSNQPQHF. The DNA of the CDR3 is TGTGCCAGCAGCTTGGGACAGTATAGCAATCAGCCCCAGCATTTT.

V is TRBV6-6 and J is TRBJ1-2, with 10 bases lining up with TRBD1. The V gene end was trimmed by 6 bases and the J gene end by 6 bases; junction bases not matched to a gene: 10. This CDR3 comprises 15 residues. CDR1 and CDR2 from the germline V gene are MNHNY and SVGAGI (reference sequence). CDR3 DNA: TGTGCCAGCAGCTCCCAGACAGGGGGCCCCCATGGCTACACCTTC. Translation: CASSSQTGGPHGYTF.

The J gene is TRBJ2-7, the V gene TRBV6-2 or TRBV6-3, with TRBD1 matching 8 bases. V dropped 2 bases and J dropped 6; count of bases not matched to a gene: 6. Looked up from germline, CDR1 is MNHEY and CDR2 is SVGEGT. The CDR3 has 14 residues. The DNA of the CDR3 is TGTGCCAGCAGTTACCCCCGGACAGGGAGCGAGCAGTACTTC. It is translated as CASSYPRTGSEQYF.

J is TRBJ2-3 and V is TRBV4-3, with D maybe TRBD1 (5 bases). This CDR3 contains 15 residues. The germline gives CDR1 LGHNA, CDR2 YSLEER. The V end lost 0 bases, the J end lost 5 bases, and 12 bases lay between the germline ends. The chain's CDR3 is CASSQDRAQGDTQYF. The CDR3 DNA reads as TGCGCCAGCAGCCAAGACAGGGCCCAGGGAGATACGCAGTATTTT.

This clone was recorded a few times. The V and J genes are TRBV5-1 and TRBJ1-2; TRBD1 matches at 10 bases. Germline CDR1 and CDR2: SGHRS and YFSETQ. Trimming cost V 4 bases and J 4 bases; bases outside gene matches: 4. The CDR3 loop spans 14 amino acids. CDR3 sequence: CASSPDRGSYGYTF. CDR3 DNA sequence: TGCGCCAGCAGCCCGGACAGGGGGTCCTATGGCTACACCTTC.